One T cell receptor beta chain is described in this entry. The antigen remains unidentified. This entry belongs to a study of graft-versus-host responses after intestinal transplantation. As for the study in general: As for transplant type, recipients had multivisceral, liver-intestinal, or isolated intestinal grafts. Every recipient had anti-thymocyte globulin induction and 2 to 4 years of tacrolimus plus steroids.

Method: immunoSEQ multiplex PCR; TCRdb's copy keeps in-frame clones and lacks some. The table records about 48,000 clones, 92% of them present only once. Study-level points and caveats: The study associated peak circulating GvH clone levels with early post-transplant HvG declines.

This TCR was recovered from a human donor who was the organ donor for an intestinal transplant. The sequences come from unstimulated CD4+ T cells sorted from spleen or lymph node cells, collected before transplant.

DNA of the CDR3: TGTGCCAGCAGCCCCGGACGAGGCGGTGGCTACACCTTC. Translated, it gives CASSPGRGGGYTF. J is TRBJ1-2 and V is TRBV27, with no clear D. Germline assignment: CDR1 MNHEY and CDR2 SMNVEV (reference sequence). The V gene lost 6 bases and the J gene lost 7 bases, with 15 bases spanning the gap. The CDR3 has 13 amino acids.